The sequence of this T cell receptor beta chain was determined in a study of blood T cell repertoires in COVID-19. Study-level background: COVID-19 samples from acute and convalescent phases originated in the United States, Italy and Spain. In each case, the material was cDNA or gDNA derived from T cells, B-cell-depleted T cells, or PBMCs.

Per the original methods: It was from reference gene primer amplification that nucleated cell counts were estimated. TCRdb's copy holds only in-frame clones and misses some; the assay was immunoSEQ multiplex PCR. V, J and clone size were drawn from that table, and D and trimming were deduced from the DNA. The sample yields roughly 100,000 clones, approximately 89% seen once. Germline V gives CDR1 SGHTS, CDR2 YDEGEE. V dropped 0 bases and J dropped 6 bases, with 16 bases sitting between them. The CDR3 consists of 15 residues. Sequenced sample: peripheral blood. The chain is built from TRBV5-8 and TRBJ2-7; a possible D gene is TRBD1 (6 bases). This receptor was obtained from a woman older than 75 in a cohort sampled during active COVID-19. CDR3 nucleotides: TGTGCCAGCAGCTTGGCCACACAGGGCGGAAGCGAGCAGTACTTC. Translating it yields CASSLATQGGSEQYF.